The 17 T cell receptor beta chains below come from one sample, sequenced in a study of T-cell memory formation after mild COVID-19. TCRdb itself ran the 5' RACE reads through MiXCR, one entry per CDR3 protein. This table has about 280,000 distinct CDR3 sequences, roughly 8.2% appearing once. The specimen was PBMCs or a T cell subset sorted from them (not recorded which). These receptors came from a man between 18 and 29 years old who had mild COVID-19 (a few samples of this study predate the infection). Cell type and time point are not known.

In this sample, this clonotype turned up a few times. The gene calls are TRBV7-9 and TRBJ2-1; TRBD1 matches 8 bases. Germline CDR1 reads SEHNR; CDR2 reads FQNEAQ (reference sequence). V was clipped by 5 bases and J by 9 bases; unmatched bases: 12. This CDR3 comprises 15 residues. CDR3 residues: CASSDPRGRKAEQFF. In DNA form, the CDR3 reads TGTGCCAGCAGCGACCCCAGGGGGCGCAAGGCTGAGCAGTTCTTC.

This clonotype was recorded many times. This chain joins TRBV20-1 and TRBJ1-1; D might be TRBD1 (5 bases). The CDR3 has 14 amino acids. CDR1 is DFQATT, CDR2 SNEGSKA, per germline (reference sequence). V dropped 0 bases and J dropped 5 bases, with 13 bases sitting between them. The chain's CDR3 is CSARDRGAGTEAFF. Written as DNA, the CDR3 is TGCAGTGCTAGAGACCGCGGGGCCGGGACTGAAGCTTTCTTT.

In its sample, this clonotype was seen many times. The gene calls are TRBV11-2 and TRBJ2-5; 7 bases map to TRBD2. The germline gives CDR1 SGHAT, CDR2 FQNNGV. V dropped 2 bases and J dropped 5; count of bases not matched to a gene: 8. This CDR3 comprises 15 residues. The CDR3 spells CASSLFAGDVETQYF. The DNA for the CDR3 is TGTGCCAGCAGCTTATTCGCGGGGGATGTTGAGACCCAGTACTTC.

With regard to this clonotype: This may come from a read error, since a much larger clone is one base off. The chain recombines TRBV6-1 with TRBJ2-5; no firm D call. The CDR3 contains 14 residues. V lost 6 bases, J lost 1 base, and 12 bases lay in between. In germline, CDR1 is MNHNS, CDR2 SASEGT. CDR3 coding DNA: TGTGCCAGCAGCCTCCCCCAGAGCCAAGAGACCCAGTACTTC. Translation gives CASSLPQSQETQYF.

Many counts were recorded for this clonotype. CDR3 nucleotides: TGTGCCAGCAGCTTAAGGGGACAGGGGACTCACAATGAGCAGTTCTTC. Amino acids: CASSLRGQGTHNEQFF. V is TRBV7-3 and J is TRBJ2-1; 10 positions match TRBD1. The V and J ends lost 1 base and 5 bases, in that order; junction bases with no gene match: 5. Germline CDR1 and CDR2: SGHTA and FQGTGA. This CDR3 has 16 amino acids.

The V gene is TRBV6-5, the J gene TRBJ2-5; 10 bases match TRBD2. This CDR3 region has 16 residues. The V gene end was trimmed by 2 bases and the J gene end by 2 bases; junction bases not matched to a gene: 5. From germline, CDR1 is MNHEY and CDR2 SVGAGI. CDR3 DNA: TGTGCCAGCAGTTACGTCGGTAGCGGGGGGCAAGAGACCCAGTACTTC. This sequence encodes CASSYVGSGGQETQYF.

This clonotype has only a few counts. The rearrangement uses TRBV9 and TRBJ2-5, with TRBD1 matching 10 bases. V lost 4 bases, J lost 4 bases, and 4 bases stayed unmatched. Germline CDR1 is SGDLS and CDR2 is YYNGEE. The CDR3 consists of 14 residues. CDR3 protein: CASSTRTGGETQYF. For the CDR3, the DNA is TGTGCCAGCAGCACCCGGACAGGGGGAGAGACCCAGTACTTC.

This clonotype was found a few times. The rearrangement joins TRBV7-6 to TRBJ2-7; TRBD2 agrees at 7 bases. The germline CDR1 and CDR2 sequences are SGHVS and FNYEAQ. CDR3 length equals 15 residues. V shed 2 bases, J shed 0 bases, and the junction held 4 bases outside the gene matches. Here the CDR3 DNA reads TGTGCCAGCAGCTTAAGAGCGGGGACCTCCTACGAGCAGTACTTC. Translated: CASSLRAGTSYEQYF.

This clonotype was recorded many times. The chain combines TRBV5-6 with TRBJ1-1; D is ambiguous. Germline CDR1 and CDR2: SGHDT and YYEEEE. This CDR3 is 13 amino acids long. V lost 0 bases, J lost 5 bases, and 8 bases lay in between. CDR3 amino acids: CASSLGSGTEAFF. The DNA for the CDR3 is TGTGCCAGCAGCTTGGGCTCGGGTACTGAAGCTTTCTTT.

V is TRBV5-1 and J is TRBJ2-3; no clear D. V was shortened by 0 bases and J by 0 bases, with 8 bases between the two germline ends. This CDR3 has 15 residues. Looked up from germline, CDR1 is SGHRS and CDR2 is YFSETQ. The CDR3 region is CASSLAQTSTDTQYF. The CDR3 nucleotides are TGCGCCAGCAGCTTGGCCCAAACAAGCACAGATACGCAGTATTTT.

The V and J genes are TRBV6-2 or TRBV6-3 and TRBJ1-2, with D maybe TRBD1 (5 bases). This CDR3 has 13 residues. Germline CDR1 and CDR2: MNHEY and SVGEGT. V was trimmed by 2 bases and J by 5 bases, leaving 9 bases between them. The CDR3 loop is CASSYRDGYGYTF. CDR3 coding DNA: TGTGCCAGCAGTTACCGGGACGGATATGGCTACACCTTC.

This clonotype was seen only a few times. This chain connects TRBV6-4 to TRBJ2-7; D not certain. The CDR3 loop spans 11 amino acids. Germline V lookup: CDR1 MRHNA, CDR2 SNTAGT. Trimming left V 10 bases short and J 3 bases short, with 10 bases between. The CDR3 sequence: CATWGNYEQYV. The DNA of the CDR3 is TGTGCCACCTGGGGAAACTACGAGCAGTACGTC.

V is TRBV15 and J is TRBJ2-7; 8 bases match TRBD2. The CDR3 is 15 amino acids. V was clipped by 1 base and J by 6 bases; unmatched bases: 8. Germline CDR1 LNHNV, CDR2 YYDKDF (reference sequence). CDR3 nucleotides: TGTGCCACCAGCAGAGCCCGGGAGGGTTTGGGCGAGCAGTACTTC. Its translation: CATSRAREGLGEQYF.

The CDR3 bases are TGTGCCAGCAGTGCGACAGGGTACACAGATACGCAGTATTTT. Residues: CASSATGYTDTQYF. This chain joins TRBV12-3 or TRBV12-4 and TRBJ2-3, with 7 bases aligning to TRBD1. The ends lost 5 bases at V and 2 bases at J; junction bases unmatched: 4. The length of the CDR3 is 14 residues.

J is TRBJ2-1 and V is TRBV6-2 or TRBV6-3; 11 bases align to TRBD2. In germline, CDR1 is MNHEY, CDR2 SVGEGT. V shed 1 base and J 2 bases; nucleotides not matched to a gene: 1. The CDR3 loop spans 16 amino acids. The CDR3: CASSYLAGGTYNEQFF. CDR3 in DNA: TGTGCCAGCAGTTACTTAGCGGGGGGGACCTACAATGAGCAGTTCTTC.

This clonotype was recorded a few times. This chain joins TRBV4-3 and TRBJ2-3; D gene ambiguous. CDR1 and CDR2 (germline): LGHNA, YSLEER. The CDR3 runs to 14 residues. The germline V and J ends were trimmed by 0 bases and 6 bases, with 10 bases remaining between them. CDR3 amino acids: CASSQDGSGDTQYF. In DNA, the CDR3 is TGCGCCAGCAGCCAAGATGGATCAGGCGATACGCAGTATTTT.

The V call is TRBV7-2, the J call TRBJ1-2, with TRBD1 as a possible D gene (5 bases). V gave up 5 bases and J gave up 8 bases, with 15 bases separating them. The CDR3 runs 13 residues. Per germline, CDR1 SGHTA and CDR2 FQGNSA. CDR3 nucleotide sequence: TGTGCCAGCAGCCAGTGGCAGGGAGGCGGCTACACCTTC. Amino acid sequence: CASSQWQGGGYTF.